This T cell receptor beta chain is drawn from a study of T cell repertoires in cytomegalovirus infection. Study at large: Through public TCR beta signatures, both CMV infection and matching HLA type were indicated.

Germline lookup yields CDR1 SEHNR and CDR2 FQNEAQ (reference sequence). The CDR3 has 12 residues. V was cut by 5 bases and J by 5 bases, with 10 bases left in between. The sample holds a few counts of this clonotype. The antigen remains unidentified. TCRdb independently ran MiXCR on the reads; one entry per CDR3 protein. Of about 500,000 distinct CDR3 sequences in the sample, around 30% were seen once. The source of this sequence is a human donor in good health (CMV status not recorded). Some clones in this sample may be carry-over from other donors' samples. The rearrangement joins TRBV7-9 to TRBJ2-7, with D maybe TRBD2 (5 bases). Specimen: cultured PBMCs, collected from culture after CMV antigen stimulation. The chain's CDR3 is CASSTRGDEQYF. The DNA of the CDR3 is TGTGCCAGCAGCACCCGGGGAGACGAGCAGTACTTC.